This TCR beta chain derives from a study of T cell responses to AZD1222 COVID-19 vaccine. About the research overall: Second-dose intervals near 4 or 12 weeks were combined. General observations from the study: Spike-specific TCR breadth rose after two AZD1222 doses, and depth rose as well. Nearly half of spike-specific TCRs reportedly target variant regions that are unmutated in the B.1.351 and B.1.1.7 variants. No repertoire was sampled before or during the peak T cell response, only after it.

Sequenced by immunoSEQ multiplex PCR; TCRdb stores in-frame clones only, minus some. The sample contains about 130,000 clones, 90% to 95% of which appear only once. This CDR3 has 13 residues. V was pared by 8 bases and J by 0 bases, with 13 bases between. The V gene's germline CDR1 is GTSNPN and CDR2 SVGIG (reference sequence). As concerns this clone: Antigen: not known.

The sample here was peripheral blood, taken on day 0 of AZD1222 vaccination. This TCR derives from an adult in good health. The rearrangement uses TRBV30 and TRBJ1-1; unclear D gene. The CDR3 protein is CAASVQLNTEAFF. CDR3 in DNA: TGTGCCGCATCCGTACAGCTGAACACTGAAGCTTTCTTT.